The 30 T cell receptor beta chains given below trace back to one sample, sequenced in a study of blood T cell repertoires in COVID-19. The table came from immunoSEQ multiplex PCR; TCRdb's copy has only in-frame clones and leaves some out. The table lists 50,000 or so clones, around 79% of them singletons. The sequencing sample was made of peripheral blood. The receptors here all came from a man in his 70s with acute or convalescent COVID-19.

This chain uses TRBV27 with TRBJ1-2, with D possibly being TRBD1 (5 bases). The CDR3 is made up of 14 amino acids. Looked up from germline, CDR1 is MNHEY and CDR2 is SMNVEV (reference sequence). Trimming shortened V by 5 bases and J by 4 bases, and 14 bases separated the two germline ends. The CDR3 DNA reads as TGTGCCAGCAGTCCGGGGGGAGGGACCTATGGCTACACCTTC. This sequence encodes CASSPGGGTYGYTF.

Written as DNA, the CDR3 is TGTGCCATCAGTTACGGGGGAGAGGCTACAGATACGCAGTATTTT. Its translation: CAISYGGEATDTQYF. This chain connects TRBV10-3 to TRBJ2-3, with D maybe TRBD2 (6 bases). Germline-derived CDR1 and CDR2 are ENHRY and SYGVKD. Trimming shortened V by 5 bases and J by 3 bases, and 15 bases separated the two germline ends. There are 15 residues in the CDR3.

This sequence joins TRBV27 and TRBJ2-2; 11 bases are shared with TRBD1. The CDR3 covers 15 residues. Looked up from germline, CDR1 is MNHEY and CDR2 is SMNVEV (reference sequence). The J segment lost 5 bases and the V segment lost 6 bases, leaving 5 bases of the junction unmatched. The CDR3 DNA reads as TGTGCCAGCAGCGTGGGACAGGGGGTTACCGGGGAGCTGTTTTTT. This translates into CASSVGQGVTGELFF.

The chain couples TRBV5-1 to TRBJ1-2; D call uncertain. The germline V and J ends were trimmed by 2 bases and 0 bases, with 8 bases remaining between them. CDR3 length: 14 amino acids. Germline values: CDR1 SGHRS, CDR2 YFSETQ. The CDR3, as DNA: TGCGCCAGCAGCTTAAGAGGCACTAACTATGGCTACACCTTC. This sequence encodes CASSLRGTNYGYTF. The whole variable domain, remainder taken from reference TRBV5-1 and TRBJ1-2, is KAGVTQTPRYLIKTRGQQVTLSCSPISGHRSVSWYQQTPGQGLQFLFEYFSETQRNKGNFPGRFSGRQFSNSRSEMNVSTLELGDSALYLCASSLRGTNYGYTFGSGTRLTVV.

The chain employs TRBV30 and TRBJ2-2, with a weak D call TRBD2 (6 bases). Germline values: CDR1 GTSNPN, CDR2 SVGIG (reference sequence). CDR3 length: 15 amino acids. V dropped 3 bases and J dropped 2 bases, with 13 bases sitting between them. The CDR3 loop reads CAWRSGRTNTGELFF. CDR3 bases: TGTGCCTGGAGATCAGGGAGGACTAACACCGGGGAGCTGTTTTTT. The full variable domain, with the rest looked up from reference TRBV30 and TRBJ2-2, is SQTIHQWPATLVQPVGSPLSLECTVEGTSNPNLYWYRQAAGRGLQLLFYSVGIGQISSEVPQNLSASRPQDRQFILSSKKLLLSDSGFYLCAWRSGRTNTGELFFGEGSRLTVL.

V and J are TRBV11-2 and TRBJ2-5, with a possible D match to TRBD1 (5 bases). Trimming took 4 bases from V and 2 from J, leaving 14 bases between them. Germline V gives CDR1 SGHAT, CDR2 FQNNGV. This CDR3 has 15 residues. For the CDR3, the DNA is TGTGCCAGCAGCTCCGACAGTGGAGCACAAGAGACCCAGTACTTC. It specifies CASSSDSGAQETQYF.

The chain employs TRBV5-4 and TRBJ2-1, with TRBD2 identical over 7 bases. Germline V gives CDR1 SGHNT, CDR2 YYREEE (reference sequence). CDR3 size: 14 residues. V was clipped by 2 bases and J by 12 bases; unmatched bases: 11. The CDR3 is CASSLTQAGERQFF. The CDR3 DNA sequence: TGTGCCAGCAGCTTAACCCAGGCGGGAGAAAGGCAGTTCTTC.

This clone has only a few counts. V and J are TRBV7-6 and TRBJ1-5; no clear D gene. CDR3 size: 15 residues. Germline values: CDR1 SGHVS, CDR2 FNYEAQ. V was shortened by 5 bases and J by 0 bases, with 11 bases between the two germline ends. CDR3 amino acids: CASSGEPGSNQPQHF. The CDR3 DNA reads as TGTGCCAGCAGCGGTGAACCGGGTAGCAATCAGCCCCAGCATTTT.

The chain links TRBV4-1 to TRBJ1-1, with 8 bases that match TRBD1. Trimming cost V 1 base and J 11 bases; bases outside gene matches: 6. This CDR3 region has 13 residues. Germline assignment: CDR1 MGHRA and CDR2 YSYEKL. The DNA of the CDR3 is TGCGCCAGCAGCCAAGTACGGACAGGGAAGGCTTTCTTT. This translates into CASSQVRTGKAFF.

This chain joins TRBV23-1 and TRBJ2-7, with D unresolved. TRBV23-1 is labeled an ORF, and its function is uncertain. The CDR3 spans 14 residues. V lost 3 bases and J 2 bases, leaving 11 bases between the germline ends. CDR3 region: CASSQVEIPYEQYF. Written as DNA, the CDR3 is TGCGCCAGCAGTCAGGTCGAGATTCCCTACGAGCAGTACTTC.

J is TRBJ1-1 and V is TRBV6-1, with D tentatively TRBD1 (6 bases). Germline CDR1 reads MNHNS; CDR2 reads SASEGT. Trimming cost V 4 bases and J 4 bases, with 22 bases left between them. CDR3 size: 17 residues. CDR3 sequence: CASSGPLSRGGGTEAFF. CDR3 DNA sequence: TGTGCCAGCAGTGGGCCCTTGAGTCGGGGAGGGGGCACTGAAGCTTTCTTT.

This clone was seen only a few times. CDR3 bases: TGTGCCAGCAGCTTTACAGGGGTGGATACTGAAGCTTTCTTT. Its translation: CASSFTGVDTEAFF. This chain uses TRBV7-9 with TRBJ1-1, with TRBD1 matching over 7 bases. The J segment lost 5 bases and the V segment lost 3 bases, leaving 6 bases of the junction unmatched. Germline assignment: CDR1 SEHNR and CDR2 FQNEAQ (reference sequence). CDR3 length: 14 residues.

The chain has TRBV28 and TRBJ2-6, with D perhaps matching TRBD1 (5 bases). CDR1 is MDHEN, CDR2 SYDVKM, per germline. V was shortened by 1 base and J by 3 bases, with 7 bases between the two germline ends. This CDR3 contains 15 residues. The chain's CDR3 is CASSLFRVGANVLTF. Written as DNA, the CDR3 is TGTGCCAGCAGTTTATTCAGGGTTGGGGCCAACGTCCTGACTTTC.

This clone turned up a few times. For the CDR3, the DNA is TGTGCCAGCAGTTACTGGCCGGGACAGGGAAAAGAGACCCAGTACTTC. Protein sequence: CASSYWPGQGKETQYF. V gene TRBV6-6 combines with J gene TRBJ2-5, with 9 nucleotides matching TRBD1. Per germline, CDR1 MNHNY and CDR2 SVGAGI (reference sequence). V shed 1 base and J 3 bases; nucleotides not matched to a gene: 6. This CDR3 is 16 amino acids long.

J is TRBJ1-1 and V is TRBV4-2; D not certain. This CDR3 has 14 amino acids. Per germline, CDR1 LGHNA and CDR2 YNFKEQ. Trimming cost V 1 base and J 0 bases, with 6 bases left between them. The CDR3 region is CASSQGRLNTEAFF. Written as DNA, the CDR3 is TGTGCCAGCAGCCAAGGCAGATTGAACACTGAAGCTTTCTTT.

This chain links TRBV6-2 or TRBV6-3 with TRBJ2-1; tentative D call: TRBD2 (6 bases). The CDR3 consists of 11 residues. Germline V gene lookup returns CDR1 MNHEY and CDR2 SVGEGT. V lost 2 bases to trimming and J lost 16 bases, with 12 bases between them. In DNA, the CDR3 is TGTGCCAGCAGTTACCGGGAGTCCCTATTCTTC. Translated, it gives CASSYRESLFF.

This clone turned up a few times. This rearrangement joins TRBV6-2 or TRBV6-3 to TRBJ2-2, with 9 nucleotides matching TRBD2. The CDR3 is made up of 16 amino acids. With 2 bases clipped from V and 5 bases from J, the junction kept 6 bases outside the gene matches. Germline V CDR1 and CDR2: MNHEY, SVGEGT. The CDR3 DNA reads TGTGCCAGCAGTTACCGGCGGGGGGGCCAGACCGGGGAGCTGTTTTTT. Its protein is CASSYRRGGQTGELFF.

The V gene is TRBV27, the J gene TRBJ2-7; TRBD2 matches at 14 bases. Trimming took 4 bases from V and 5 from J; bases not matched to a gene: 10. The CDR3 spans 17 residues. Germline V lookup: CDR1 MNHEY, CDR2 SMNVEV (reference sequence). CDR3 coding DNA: TGTGCCAGCAGTTCCAGACTAGCGGGAGGGTTTTCGGACGAGCAGTACTTC. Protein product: CASSSRLAGGFSDEQYF.

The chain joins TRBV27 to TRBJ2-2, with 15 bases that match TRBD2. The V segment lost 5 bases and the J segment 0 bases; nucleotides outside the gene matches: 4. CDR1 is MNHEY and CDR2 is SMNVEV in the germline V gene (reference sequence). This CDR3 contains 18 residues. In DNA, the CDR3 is TGTGCCAGCAGTCTAGGGACTAGCGGGGGGTCGAACACCGGGGAGCTGTTTTTT. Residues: CASSLGTSGGSNTGELFF.

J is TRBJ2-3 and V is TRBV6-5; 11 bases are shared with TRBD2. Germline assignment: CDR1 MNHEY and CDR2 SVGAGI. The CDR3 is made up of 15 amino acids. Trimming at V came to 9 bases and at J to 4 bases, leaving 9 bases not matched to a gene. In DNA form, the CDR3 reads TGTGCCAGAAGCCCGGGACTAGCGGAACCAGATACGCAGTATTTT. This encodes CARSPGLAEPDTQYF.

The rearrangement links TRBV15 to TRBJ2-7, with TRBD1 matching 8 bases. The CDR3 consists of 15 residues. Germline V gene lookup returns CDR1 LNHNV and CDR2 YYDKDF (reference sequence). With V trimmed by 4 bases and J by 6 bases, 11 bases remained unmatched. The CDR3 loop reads CATSTGQGFLGEQYF. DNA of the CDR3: TGTGCCACCAGCACAGGACAGGGCTTTCTTGGCGAGCAGTACTTC.

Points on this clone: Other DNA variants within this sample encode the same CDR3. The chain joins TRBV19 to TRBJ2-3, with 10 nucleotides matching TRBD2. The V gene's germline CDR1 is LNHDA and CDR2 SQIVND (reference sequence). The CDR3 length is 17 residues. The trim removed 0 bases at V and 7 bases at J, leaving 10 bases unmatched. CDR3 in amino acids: CASSIDHLAGDRNTQYF. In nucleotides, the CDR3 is TGTGCCAGTAGTATAGATCACCTAGCGGGAGATAGAAATACGCAGTATTTT.

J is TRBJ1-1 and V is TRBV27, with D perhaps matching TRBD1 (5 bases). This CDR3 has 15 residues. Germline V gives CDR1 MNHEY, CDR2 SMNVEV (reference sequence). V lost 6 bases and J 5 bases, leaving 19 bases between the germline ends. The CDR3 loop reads CASRSNRGVRTEAFF. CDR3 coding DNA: TGTGCCAGCAGATCCAATCGGGGGGTCCGGACTGAAGCTTTCTTT.

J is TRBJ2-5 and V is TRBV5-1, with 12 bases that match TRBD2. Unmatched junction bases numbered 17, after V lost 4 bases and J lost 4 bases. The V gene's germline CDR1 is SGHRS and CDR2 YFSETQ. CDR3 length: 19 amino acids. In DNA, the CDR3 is TGCGCCAGCAGCCCCGGTTCTAGCGGGGGGGCCGGTGTGTCAGAGACCCAGTACTTC. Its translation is CASSPGSSGGAGVSETQYF.

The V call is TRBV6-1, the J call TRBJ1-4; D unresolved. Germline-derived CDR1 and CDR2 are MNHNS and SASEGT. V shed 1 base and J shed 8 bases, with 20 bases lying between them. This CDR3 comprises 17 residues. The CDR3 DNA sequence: TGTGCCAGCAGTGAAGTGCGGATAGGCAGAGGCGGGGAAAAACTGTTTTTT. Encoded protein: CASSEVRIGRGGEKLFF.

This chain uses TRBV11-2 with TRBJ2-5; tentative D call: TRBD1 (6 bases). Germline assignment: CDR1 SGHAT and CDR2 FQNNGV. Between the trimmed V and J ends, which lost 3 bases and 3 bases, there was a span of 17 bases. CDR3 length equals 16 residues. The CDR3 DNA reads TGTGCCAGCAGCTTTTTCCCGAACAGGGTTGAAGAGACCCAGTACTTC. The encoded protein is CASSFFPNRVEETQYF.

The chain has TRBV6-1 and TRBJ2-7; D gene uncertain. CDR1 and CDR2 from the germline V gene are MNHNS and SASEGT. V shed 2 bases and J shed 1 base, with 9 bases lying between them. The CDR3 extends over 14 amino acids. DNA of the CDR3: TGTGCCAGCAGTGAATCGCACAAATCCTACGAGCAGTACTTC. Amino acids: CASSESHKSYEQYF.

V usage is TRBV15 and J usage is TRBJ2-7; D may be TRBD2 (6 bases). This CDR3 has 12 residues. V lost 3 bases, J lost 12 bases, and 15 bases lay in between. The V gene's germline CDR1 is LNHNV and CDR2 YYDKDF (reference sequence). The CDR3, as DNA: TGTGCCACCAGCAGGGAAGCCGGGAGACTGTACTTC. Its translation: CATSREAGRLYF. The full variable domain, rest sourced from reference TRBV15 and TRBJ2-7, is DAMVIQNPRYQVTQFGKPVTLSCSQTLNHNVMYWYQQKSSQAPKLLFHYYDKDFNNEADTPDNFQSRRPNTSFCFLDIRSPGLGDTAMYLCATSREAGRLYFGPGTRLTVT.

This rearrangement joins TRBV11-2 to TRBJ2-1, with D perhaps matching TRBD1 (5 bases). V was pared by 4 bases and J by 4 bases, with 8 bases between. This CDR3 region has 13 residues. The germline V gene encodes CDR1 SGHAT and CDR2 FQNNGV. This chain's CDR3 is CASSYDSYNEQFF. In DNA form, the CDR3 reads TGTGCCAGCAGCTACGACAGTTACAATGAGCAGTTCTTC. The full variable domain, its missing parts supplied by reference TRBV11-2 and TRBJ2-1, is EAGVAQSPRYKIIEKRQSVAFWCNPISGHATLYWYQQILGQGPKLLIQFQNNGVVDDSQLPKDRFSAERLKGVDSTLKIQPAKLEDSAVYLCASSYDSYNEQFFGPGTRLTVL.

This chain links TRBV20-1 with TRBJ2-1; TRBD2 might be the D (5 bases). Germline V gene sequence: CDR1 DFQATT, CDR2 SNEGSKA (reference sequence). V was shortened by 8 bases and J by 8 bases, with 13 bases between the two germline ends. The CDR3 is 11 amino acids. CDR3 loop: CSPASGHEQFF. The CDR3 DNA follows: TGCAGTCCAGCCAGCGGCCATGAGCAGTTCTTC.